The 3 T cell receptor beta chains in this list originate from one sample, sequenced in a study of cytomegalovirus exposure and HLA in healthy donors. This PCR relied on a set of 60 Vbeta primers and 13 Jbeta primers. The protocol was immunoSEQ multiplex PCR, while the TCRdb copy is restricted to in-frame clones and leaves out a portion. The sample records 90,000 or so clones, roughly 63% being singletons. The specimen was PBMCs. The receptors derive from a boy aged 10-17 years in good health and CMV-seropositive.

This clone showed up just a few times. The CDR3, as DNA: TGTGCCAGCAGCTCCCCCAAGGGGGGGGAGTACTTC. Encoded protein: CASSSPKGGEYF. This chain uses TRBV7-2 with TRBJ2-7; D perhaps matches TRBD2 (7 bases). The CDR3 totals 12 residues. Germline V gene data show CDR1 as SGHTA and CDR2 as FQGNSA. V lost 4 bases, J lost 11 bases, and 15 bases lay in between.

V and J are TRBV9 and TRBJ2-5, with a tentative D call TRBD1 (6 bases). Germline CDR1 reads SGDLS; CDR2 reads YYNGEE. There are 14 residues in the CDR3. Trimming pared 2 bases from V and 1 base from J, leaving 9 bases between. CDR3 loop: CASSVGTIQETQYF. Here the CDR3 DNA reads TGTGCCAGCAGCGTGGGGACAATCCAAGAGACCCAGTACTTC.

This clone was counted only a few times. V and J are TRBV7-2 and TRBJ1-5; 8 nucleotides match TRBD1. CDR1 and CDR2 (germline): SGHTA, FQGNSA. This CDR3 spans 15 amino acids. J was trimmed by 3 bases and V by 5 bases; bases with no gene match: 6. CDR3 sequence: CASSPWTGINQPQHF. In nucleotides, the CDR3 is TGTGCCAGCAGCCCCTGGACAGGGATCAATCAGCCCCAGCATTTT.